Listed here are 23 T cell receptor beta chains from one sample, sequenced in a study of tissue T cells after allogeneic stem cell transplantation. Sample time point: mouse harvest day 14 after allogeneic transplant. Each mouse received 10^7 T-cell-depleted marrow cells plus 10^6 splenic CD5+ T cells by tail vein. Assay: immunoSEQ multiplex PCR; the TCRdb copy retains only in-frame clones and omits some. The sample lists about 1,900 clones, more than 35% seen once, with around 22% in the top ten. The sequenced sample consisted of lymph node tissue. The receptors here all came from a female BALB/c mouse given C57BL/6 T cells with graft-versus-host disease after an allogeneic hematopoietic cell transplant.

Turning to this clone: Any gene name here is a mouse gene name. The read ends 1 residue early relative to the CDR3; the germline J gene fills the gap. The chain carries TRBV16 and TRBJ1-4; a possible D gene is TRBD1 (6 bases). CDR3 length: 14 amino acids. Trimming took 1 base from V and 5 from J, leaving 8 bases between them. Germline CDR1 and CDR2: SGHSA and FRNQAP. The part of the CDR3 DNA that was read is TGTGCAAGCAGCTTAGCTCAGGGGAACGAAAGATTATTT. Its translation: CASSLAQGNERLF. The whole CDR3 is CASSLAQGNERLFF.

With respect to this clone: Here the gene names and germline are mouse. Read sequence stops 1 residue before the CDR3 end, and the germline J gene provides the missing end. The chain is built from TRBV26 and TRBJ2-4, with a tentative D call TRBD1 (7 bases). In germline, CDR1 is KGHPV, CDR2 FQNQEV (reference sequence). The CDR3 has 13 residues. V was cut by 2 bases and J by 6 bases, with 9 bases left in between. CDR3 amino acids: CASSLRGRNTLYF. Incomplete CDR3 DNA: TGTGCCAGCAGTCTGAGGGGGCGGAACACCTTGTAC.

As for this clone: The listed genes are named as in mouse. The sequenced fragment ends 1 residue before the CDR3 boundary, so the rest is inferred from the germline J gene. This chain uses TRBV15 with TRBJ2-1; D may be TRBD1 (5 bases). Between the trimmed V and J ends, which lost 1 base and 3 bases, there was a span of 7 bases. The CDR3 runs to 14 residues. Germline lookup yields CDR1 SGHND and CDR2 FRSKSL. The chain's CDR3 is CASSLEGSYAEQFF. The DNA read from the CDR3 is TGTGCCAGCAGTTTAGAGGGGAGCTATGCTGAGCAGTTC.

A remark on this clone: These gene names are mouse names. The read terminates 1 residue ahead of where the CDR3 ends, so the germline J gene completes it. The gene calls are TRBV16 and TRBJ1-1; D gene unclear. This CDR3 spans 12 amino acids. The germline gives CDR1 SGHSA, CDR2 FRNQAP. V lost 0 bases and J lost 4, with 3 bases in between. Incomplete CDR3 DNA: TGTGCAAGCAGCTTAGACGGCACAGAAGTCTTC. The encoded protein is CASSLDGTEVF. The CDR3 reads in full as CASSLDGTEVFF.

Note on this clone: Gene and germline names: mouse. The read gets to within 1 residue of the CDR3 end, and the germline J gene fills in the rest. The chain has TRBV26 and TRBJ1-3, with 8 bases lining up with TRBD1. This CDR3 has 13 amino acids. The J segment lost 2 bases and the V segment lost 6 bases, leaving 0 bases of the junction unmatched. Germline CDR1 is KGHPV and CDR2 is FQNQEV (reference sequence). The CDR3 is CASRTGAGNTLYF. CDR3 DNA, as far as it was read: TGTGCCAGCAGGACAGGGGCTGGAAATACGCTCTAT. The full variable domain, with the rest looked up from reference TRBV26 and TRBJ1-3, is NSKVIQTPRYLVKGQGQKAKMRCIPEKGHPVVFWYQQNKNNEFKFLINFQNQEVLQQIDMTEKRFSAECPSNSPCSLEIQSSEAGDSALYLCASRTGAGNTLYFGEGSRLIVV.

Note on this clone: Gene and germline names: mouse. The read is 1 residue too short to cover the CDR3 end, so that end is filled in from the germline J gene. The chain combines TRBV12-1 with TRBJ2-3, with 11 positions matching TRBD2. The V segment lost 4 bases and the J segment 9 bases; nucleotides outside the gene matches: 8. The germline V gene has CDR1 SGHSN and CDR2 HYEKVE. This CDR3 contains 14 residues. CDR3 in amino acids: CASSPGTGGRTLYF. The sequenced part of the CDR3 DNA is TGTGCCAGCTCCCCCGGGACTGGGGGCAGGACGCTGTAT.

Comment on this clone: Genes and germline are mouse. The read comes to an end 1 residue before the CDR3 does, leaving the germline J gene to fill in the end. The V call is TRBV12-2, the J call TRBJ1-2; D unresolved. CDR1 SGHLS and CDR2 HYDKME come from the germline V gene. V was trimmed by 1 base and J by 0 bases, leaving 8 bases between them. The CDR3 extends over 14 amino acids. This chain's CDR3 is CASSLQAANSDYTF. The CDR3 bases that were read are TGTGCCAGCTCTCTGCAGGCAGCAAACTCCGACTACACC.

As to this clone: Mouse germline and gene names are used. The read terminates 1 residue ahead of where the CDR3 ends, so the germline J gene completes it. The chain employs TRBV23 and TRBJ2-5; whether TRBD1, the table's D call, matches the DNA was not checked. The CDR3 consists of 13 residues. Germline lookup yields CDR1 KGHTA and CDR2 FQNQQP. CDR3 amino acids: CSSSPQGLDTQYF. The CDR3 DNA, read in part, is TGCTCCAGCAGTCCTCAGGGGTTAGACACCCAGTAC.

As to this clone: Mouse names are used for the genes. Sequencing ends 1 residue short of the CDR3 end; the germline J gene provides the rest. This CDR3 is also generated by other DNA sequences in the sample. The chain employs TRBV15 and TRBJ2-1, with TRBD2 matching over 13 bases. The germline CDR1 and CDR2 sequences are SGHND and FRSKSL. This CDR3 has 16 amino acids. J gave up 3 bases and V 9 bases, and 8 bases lay outside the gene matches. The CDR3 here is CASSQGLGGTYAEQFF. The sequenced CDR3 bases are TGTGCCAGTAGTCAGGGACTGGGGGGGACCTATGCTGAGCAGTTC.

Note on this clone: The genes and germline here are from mouse. The read ends 1 residue shy of where the CDR3 ends; the end is completed using the germline J gene. This chain uses TRBV23 with TRBJ2-5. This CDR3 has 11 amino acids. Germline V gene data show CDR1 as KGHTA and CDR2 as FQNQQP. The DNA read from the CDR3 is TGCTCCAGCAGTCAATGGGACACCCAGTAC. It specifies CSSSQWDTQY. The full CDR3 is CSSSQWDTQYF.

By share of the sample, this clone is medium-sized. Mouse names are used for the genes. The CDR3 extends 1 residue past the end of the read, so its final part is completed from the germline J gene. The rearrangement links TRBV31 to TRBJ2-5; 10 nucleotides match TRBD2. CDR1 GKSSPN and CDR2 SITVG come from the germline V gene. This CDR3 region has 15 residues. V was pared by 4 bases and J by 2 bases, with 6 bases of the junction left unmatched. This CDR3 reads CAWTDWGEAQDTQYF. CDR3 DNA (partial): TGTGCCTGGACCGACTGGGGGGAGGCCCAAGACACCCAGTAC.

This clone has a handful of counts. The genes are named according to mouse. The read ends 1 residue before the CDR3 terminus; that terminus is restored from the germline J gene. The gene calls are TRBV24 and TRBJ1-3; D is ambiguous. V was trimmed by 4 bases and J by 0 bases, leaving 7 bases between them. Germline CDR1 reads KGHTA; CDR2 reads FRNEEI. The CDR3 loop spans 14 amino acids. The CDR3: CASSRRISGNTLYF. The CDR3 DNA, read in part, is TGTGCCAGCAGTCGACGAATTTCTGGAAATACGCTCTAT.

Note on this clone: The junction does not match germline at one end; this may be a read error. Here the gene names and germline are mouse. Sequencing ends 1 residue short of the CDR3 end; the germline J gene provides the rest. The gene calls are TRBV13-1 and TRBJ2-7; a possible D gene is TRBD1 (7 bases). The germline gives CDR1 NSHNY, CDR2 SYGAGN. The CDR3 covers 12 residues. CDR3 protein: CASGERGREQYF. CDR3 DNA (partial): TGTGCCAGCGGTGAAAGGGGGCGCGAACAGTAC.

In regard to this clone: Mouse gene names and germline throughout. The CDR3 bases that were read are TGTGGTGCTAGGGATGGGGTTTCTGGAAATACGCTCTAT. This gives the protein CGARDGVSGNTLY. The entire CDR3 protein is CGARDGVSGNTLYF. The V gene is TRBV20, the J gene TRBJ1-3; D remains unclear. Read coverage stops 1 residue before the CDR3 terminus; the germline J gene supplies the remainder. V shed 0 bases and J shed 0 bases, with 6 bases lying between them. CDR1 GFQATS and CDR2 STVNSAI come from the germline V gene. This CDR3 is built from 14 residues.

This clone is large. Mouse names are used for the genes. The covered CDR3 bases are TGTGCCAGCAGCCGACTGGCAAACACCGGGCAGCTCTAC. It codes for CASSRLANTGQLY. The CDR3, in full, reads CASSRLANTGQLYF. This rearrangement joins TRBV5 to TRBJ2-2; a possible D gene is TRBD2 (6 bases). The observed sequence ends 1 residue before the CDR3 terminus, with the missing tail filled in from the germline J gene. The CDR3 loop spans 14 amino acids. The germline V gene encodes CDR1 LGHNA and CDR2 YNLKQL (reference sequence). Trimming removed 4 bases from V and 0 bases from J, with 6 bases in between.

Regarding this clone: These gene names are mouse names. With the read ending 1 residue before the CDR3 end, the germline J gene is used to fill in that end. This sequence joins TRBV4 and TRBJ2-1; D uncertain. CDR3 length equals 13 residues. The germline V and J ends were trimmed by 5 bases and 1 base, with 6 bases remaining between them. CDR1 and CDR2 (germline): LGHDT, YNNKQL (reference sequence). The sequenced CDR3 bases are TGTGCCAGCAGCCGGGGAAACTATGCTGAGCAGTTC. The encoded protein is CASSRGNYAEQF. The CDR3, in full, reads CASSRGNYAEQFF.

As to this clone: Gene names refer to mouse genes. The read is 1 residue too short to cover the CDR3 end, so that end is filled in from the germline J gene. This chain uses TRBV13-1 with TRBJ2-7, with TRBD1 identical over 8 bases. Trimming at V came to 6 bases and at J to 3 bases, leaving 8 bases not matched to a gene. The CDR3 loop spans 14 amino acids. Germline V gives CDR1 NSHNY, CDR2 SYGAGN. This CDR3 reads CASTPSQGVYEQYF. CDR3 bases read: TGTGCCAGCACCCCTTCACAGGGGGTCTATGAACAGTAC.

This clone is judged large. Germline and genes here are mouse. The read gets to within 1 residue of the CDR3 end, and the germline J gene fills in the rest. The chain carries TRBV29 and TRBJ2-5, with a weak D call TRBD1 (5 bases). The CDR3 totals 12 residues. Germline-derived CDR1 and CDR2 are MSHET and SYDVDS. Trimming removed 4 bases at V and 6 bases at J, with 8 bases between. The CDR3 bases that were read are TGTGCTAGCAGTTCAGGGAGGGACACCCAGTAC. It translates to CASSSGRDTQY. The complete CDR3 protein is CASSSGRDTQYF.

A word on this clone: These gene names are mouse names. The read terminates 1 residue ahead of where the CDR3 ends, so the germline J gene completes it. The V gene is TRBV3, the J gene TRBJ2-3, with TRBD1 matching over 7 bases. Germline V gene data show CDR1 as SNHLY and CDR2 as FYNGKV (reference sequence). This CDR3 has 12 residues. The V and J ends lost 6 bases and 3 bases, in that order; junction bases with no gene match: 0. The CDR3 sequence: CASRTGAETLYF. The part of the CDR3 DNA that was read is TGTGCCAGCAGGACAGGGGCAGAAACGCTGTAT.

In its sample, this clone ranks as medium-sized. Gene names and germline refer to mouse. The read terminates 1 residue ahead of where the CDR3 ends, so the germline J gene completes it. V gene TRBV13-3 combines with J gene TRBJ2-7; 7 bases map to TRBD2. Germline CDR1 reads NNHDY; CDR2 reads SYVADS. The V and J ends lost 0 bases and 6 bases, in that order; junction bases with no gene match: 6. The CDR3 sequence is 14 residues long. The part of the CDR3 DNA that was read is TGTGCCAGCAGTGATGCGGAGACTGGGAGTGAACAGTAC. Amino acids: CASSDAETGSEQY. The complete CDR3 protein is CASSDAETGSEQYF.

The sample holds a few counts of this clone. Gene labels here are mouse ones. The CDR3 goes on 1 residue after the read ends, and that part is filled in from the germline J gene. The chain joins TRBV5 to TRBJ1-5; no reliable D call. The CDR3 is 13 amino acids. V was clipped by 0 bases and J by 1 base, with 1 base between them. CDR1 and CDR2 (germline): LGHNA, YNLKQL (reference sequence). The DNA read from the CDR3 is TGTGCCAGCAGCCAAGACAACAACCAGGCTCCGCTT. This sequence encodes CASSQDNNQAPL. The whole CDR3 reads CASSQDNNQAPLF.

Turning to this clone: Mouse gene names apply. The read ends 1 residue before the CDR3 terminus; that terminus is restored from the germline J gene. Within the sample, other DNA sequences also encode this same CDR3. The V gene is TRBV12-2, the J gene TRBJ2-7; 12 nucleotides agree with TRBD2. After removal of 4 bases from V and 5 bases from J, the junction contained 8 bases not matched to a gene. Germline assignment: CDR1 SGHLS and CDR2 HYDKME. The CDR3 spans 15 residues. The DNA read from the CDR3 is TGTGCCAGCTCCCTGACTGGGGGGGCGCTGGATGAACAGTAC. Encoded protein: CASSLTGGALDEQY. The complete CDR3 protein is CASSLTGGALDEQYF. Complete variable domain (other parts from reference TRBV12-2 and TRBJ2-7): NSGVVQSPRYIIKGKGERSILKCIPISGHLSVAWYQQTQGQELKFFIQHYDKMERDKGNLPSRFSVQQFDDYHSEMNMSALELEDSAVYFCASSLTGGALDEQYFGPGTRLTVL.

About this clone: The genes and germline here are from mouse. The covered CDR3 bases are TGTGCCAGCAGTCTCCCGGGGGGTGCAGAAACGCTGTAT. Its translation is CASSLPGGAETLY. The full CDR3 protein reads CASSLPGGAETLYF. The V call is TRBV26, the J call TRBJ2-3; D possibly matches TRBD1 or TRBD2 (5 bases each). The read ends 1 residue shy of where the CDR3 ends; the end is completed using the germline J gene. Germline V gene data show CDR1 as KGHPV and CDR2 as FQNQEV (reference sequence). Trimming left V 3 bases short and J 1 base short, with 8 bases between. This CDR3 has 14 amino acids.